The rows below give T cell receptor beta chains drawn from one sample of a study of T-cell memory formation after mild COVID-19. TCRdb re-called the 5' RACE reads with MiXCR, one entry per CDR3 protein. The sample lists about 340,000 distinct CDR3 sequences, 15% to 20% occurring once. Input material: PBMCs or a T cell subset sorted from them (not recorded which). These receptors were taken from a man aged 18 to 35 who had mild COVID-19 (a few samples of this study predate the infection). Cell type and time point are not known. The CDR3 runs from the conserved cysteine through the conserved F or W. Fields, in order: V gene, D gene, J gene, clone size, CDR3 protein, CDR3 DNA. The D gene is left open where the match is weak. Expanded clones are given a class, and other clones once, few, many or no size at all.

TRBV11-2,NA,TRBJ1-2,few,CASSLDRTGYYGYTF,TGTGCCAGCAGCTTAGATCGGACGGGCTACTATGGCTACACCTTC
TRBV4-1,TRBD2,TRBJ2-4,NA,CASATSGGKDIQYF,TGCGCCAGCGCGACTAGCGGGGGGAAGGACATTCAGTACTTC
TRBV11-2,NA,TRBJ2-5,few,CASSTVPETQYF,TGTGCCAGCAGCACGGTCCCAGAGACCCAGTACTTC
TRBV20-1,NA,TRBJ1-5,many,CSARRRGFSNQPQHF,TGCAGTGCTAGACGAAGGGGCTTTAGCAATCAGCCCCAGCATTTT
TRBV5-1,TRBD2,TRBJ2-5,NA,CASSPGTSNQETQYF,TGCGCCAGCAGCCCCGGGACTAGCAACCAAGAGACCCAGTACTTC
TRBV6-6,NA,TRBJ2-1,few,CASRLPGHNEQFF,TGTGCCAGCAGACTGCCGGGACACAATGAGCAGTTCTTC
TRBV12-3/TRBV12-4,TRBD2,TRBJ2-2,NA,CASSEARRRGATGELFF,TGTGCCAGCAGTGAGGCCAGGAGGCGGGGGGCCACCGGGGAGCTGTTTTTT
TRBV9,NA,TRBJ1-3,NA,CASSVEPLGRFGNTIYF,TGTGCCAGCAGCGTAGAGCCCCTGGGCAGGTTCGGAAACACCATATATTTT
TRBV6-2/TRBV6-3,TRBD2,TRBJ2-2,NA,CASSLAGGQNTGELFF,TGTGCCAGCAGCCTAGCGGGGGGTCAGAACACCGGGGAGCTGTTTTTT
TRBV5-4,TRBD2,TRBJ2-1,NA,CASSFRLAGGQEQFF,TGTGCCAGCAGTTTCCGACTAGCGGGGGGGCAGGAGCAGTTCTTC
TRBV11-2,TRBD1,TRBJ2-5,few,CASSIHTGQGETQYF,TGTGCCAGCAGCATCCATACGGGACAGGGAGAGACCCAGTACTTC
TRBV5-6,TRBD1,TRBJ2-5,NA,CASSFRDRGETQYF,TGTGCCAGCAGCTTCAGGGACAGGGGGGAGACCCAGTACTTC
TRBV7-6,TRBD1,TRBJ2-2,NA,CASSLENDRGNTGELFF,TGTGCCAGCAGCTTAGAGAATGACAGGGGGAACACCGGGGAGCTGTTTTTT
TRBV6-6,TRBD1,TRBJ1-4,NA,CASSRPSTSTGSNEKLFF,TGTGCCAGCAGTCGCCCCTCCACTTCGACAGGGTCTAATGAAAAACTGTTTTTT
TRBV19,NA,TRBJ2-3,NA,CASSIVGTGTDTQYF,TGTGCCAGTAGTATAGTCGGGACGGGCACAGATACGCAGTATTTT
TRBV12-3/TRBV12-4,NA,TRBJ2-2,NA,CASSSTKQGNTGELFF,TGTGCCAGCAGCTCAACGAAACAGGGTAACACCGGGGAGCTGTTTTTT
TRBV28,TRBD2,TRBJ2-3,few,CASSLRSGGAYTQYF,TGTGCCAGCAGTTTACGTAGCGGGGGGGCATATACGCAGTATTTT
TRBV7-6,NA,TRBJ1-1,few,CASSLVGRMNTEAFF,TGTGCCAGCAGCTTAGTAGGCCGAATGAACACTGAAGCTTTCTTT
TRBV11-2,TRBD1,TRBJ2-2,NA,CASSSIDRAPGELFF,TGTGCCAGCAGCTCGATAGACAGGGCCCCCGGGGAGCTGTTTTTT
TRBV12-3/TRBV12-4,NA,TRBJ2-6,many,CASSDRHSGANVLTF,TGTGCCAGCAGTGACCGCCACTCTGGGGCCAACGTCCTGACTTTC
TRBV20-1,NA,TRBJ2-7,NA,CSARYWGEQYF,TGCAGTGCTAGATATTGGGGCGAGCAGTACTTC
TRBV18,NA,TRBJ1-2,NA,CASSQQGNYGYTF,TGTGCCAGCTCACAGCAGGGTAACTATGGCTACACCTTC
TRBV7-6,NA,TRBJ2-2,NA,CASSSPFTGELFF,TGTGCCAGCAGCTCACCATTCACCGGGGAGCTGTTTTTT
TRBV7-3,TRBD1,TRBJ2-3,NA,CASSLSSGQGAADTQYF,TGTGCCAGCAGCTTAAGCTCAGGACAGGGGGCCGCAGATACGCAGTATTTT
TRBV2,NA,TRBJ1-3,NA,CASSAEGFSGNTIYF,TGTGCCAGCAGCGCAGAGGGCTTCTCTGGAAACACCATATATTTT
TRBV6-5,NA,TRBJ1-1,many,CASSYSLGTLATTEAFF,TGTGCCAGCAGTTACTCGCTCGGGACACTCGCCACCACTGAAGCTTTCTTT